This T cell receptor (beta chain) was documented in a study of T cells expressing NK-cell markers. Study in general: There were seven HCMV-seropositive donors and one seronegative donor among the eight sequenced.

Findings and caveats of the study: In about 6 donors, dominant CD3+CD56+NKG2C+ clones formed roughly 1.0-7.5% of CD8+ cells.

For this clonotype: What it recognizes is unknown.

TCRdb re-called the 5' RACE reads; one entry per CDR3 protein, DNA not given. The sample's table shows 300,000 to 500,000 distinct CDR3 sequences. The sequence derives from a woman aged 45-65 years in good health. The sequenced material came from blood T cells: a sorted CD56 or NKG2C T cell subset, CD4+ or CD8+ T cells, or bulk PBMC T cells (not recorded which).

CDR3 sequence reads: CASSPPPNTIYF. This chain connects TRBV12-3 or TRBV12-4 to TRBJ1-3. The CDR3 consists of 12 residues.